Below, 23 T cell receptor beta chains from the same sample are listed, as sequenced in a study of Graves' ophthalmopathy and Graves' hyperthyroidism. RNA served as the template for amplifying TCR beta CDR3 regions. HTBI primers served in a first-round RT-PCR, which a second-round multiplex PCR followed. Each CDR3 protein gets one entry after TCRdb re-called the multiplex PCR reads with MiXCR. This table holds 600,000 to 950,000 distinct CDR3 sequences, roughly 40% found once. Sequenced sample: peripheral blood. The receptors were sampled from an adult man with Graves' ophthalmopathy.

The gene calls are TRBV7-9 and TRBJ1-1, with a tentative D call TRBD1 (6 bases). The length of the CDR3 is 16 residues. V gave up 5 bases and J gave up 0 bases, with 16 bases separating them. CDR1 and CDR2 (germline): SEHNR, FQNEAQ (reference sequence). The CDR3 here is CASSVRGMVMNTEAFF. CDR3 sequence (DNA): TGTGCCAGCAGCGTGAGGGGGATGGTAATGAACACTGAAGCTTTCTTT. The full variable domain, completed using reference TRBV7-9 and TRBJ1-1, is DTGVSQNPRHKITKRGQNVTFRCDPISEHNRLYWYRQTLGQGPEFLTYFQNEAQLEKSRLLSDRFSAERPKGSFSTLEIQRTEQGDSAMYLCASSVRGMVMNTEAFFGQGTRLTVV.

This chain joins TRBV10-3 and TRBJ2-2, with 7 bases identical to TRBD2. Per germline, CDR1 ENHRY and CDR2 SYGVKD. The CDR3 spans 14 residues. Germline trimming cut 6 bases from V and 2 bases from J; bases unmatched to any gene: 3. The CDR3 region has the DNA TGTGCCATCAGGCTAGCGGTCAACACCGGGGAGCTGTTTTTT. Its protein is CAIRLAVNTGELFF.

This clonotype came up a few times. V and J are TRBV5-5 and TRBJ1-4, with TRBD1 identical over 8 bases. The germline V gene has CDR1 SGHKS and CDR2 YYEKEE (reference sequence). V shed 3 bases and J 5 bases; nucleotides not matched to a gene: 6. The CDR3 sequence is 15 residues long. The CDR3 sequence: CASSSWTGQNEKLFF. CDR3 in DNA: TGTGCCAGCAGCTCCTGGACAGGGCAAAATGAAAAACTGTTTTTT.

In its sample, this clonotype was seen a few times. V and J are TRBV6-5 and TRBJ1-1; TRBD1 agrees at 8 bases. This CDR3 has 14 residues. Germline values: CDR1 MNHEY, CDR2 SVGAGI. V lost 5 bases to trimming and J lost 8 bases; unmatched junction nucleotides: 10. The CDR3 protein is CASSRDRGYKEAFF. CDR3 in DNA: TGTGCCAGCAGTCGAGACAGGGGCTATAAAGAAGCTTTCTTT.

Comments on this clonotype: It may be a read error: a sequence one base away is much more abundant. The chain carries TRBV19 and TRBJ1-6; 7 bases fit TRBD1. Germline V gene data show CDR1 as LNHDA and CDR2 as SQIVND (reference sequence). The CDR3 extends over 14 amino acids. The DNA of the CDR3 is TGTGCCAGCCACCCCGGACAGGATCCTAGAGCCCTCCGCTTT. Amino acids: CASHPGQDPRALRF.

The sample holds many counts of this clonotype. This rearrangement joins TRBV15 to TRBJ2-5, with D possibly matching TRBD2 (6 bases). From germline, CDR1 is LNHNV and CDR2 YYDKDF (reference sequence). The CDR3 is 15 amino acids. V gave up 0 bases and J gave up 5 bases, with 13 bases separating them. CDR3 protein: CATSRERGAGETQYF. DNA for the CDR3: TGTGCCACCAGCAGAGAAAGGGGCGCGGGGGAGACCCAGTACTTC.

This clonotype occurred a few times. This rearrangement joins TRBV7-2 to TRBJ2-7, with D unclear. This CDR3 region has 13 residues. V was trimmed by 1 base and J by 4 bases, leaving 8 bases between them. The germline gives CDR1 SGHTA, CDR2 FQGNSA. The CDR3 nucleotides are TGTGCCAGCAGCTTAGTGCACACATACGAGCAGTACTTC. It specifies CASSLVHTYEQYF. The full variable domain, completed using reference TRBV7-2 and TRBJ2-7, is GAGVSQSPSNKVTEKGKDVELRCDPISGHTALYWYRQSLGQGLEFLIYFQGNSAPDKSGLPSDRFSAERTGGSVSTLTIQRTQQEDSAVYLCASSLVHTYEQYFGPGTRLTVT.

The chain links TRBV25-1 to TRBJ1-2, with TRBD1 matching 7 bases. This CDR3 is 13 amino acids long. The junction had 5 bases not matched to a gene; V was cut back by 6 bases and J by 4 bases. Germline V gene sequence: CDR1 MGHDK, CDR2 SYGVNS. The CDR3 spells CASRLTGPYGYTF. DNA of the CDR3: TGTGCCAGCAGGCTGACAGGGCCCTATGGCTACACCTTC.

Only a few counts were recorded for this clonotype. The gene calls are TRBV7-3 and TRBJ1-5, with D possibly being TRBD1 (5 bases). The germline V and J ends were trimmed by 5 bases and 5 bases, with 7 bases remaining between them. Germline V gene sequence: CDR1 SGHTA, CDR2 FQGTGA. The CDR3 length is 12 residues. CDR3 region: CASSRQYQPQHF. CDR3 nucleotides: TGTGCCAGCAGCCGACAGTATCAGCCCCAGCATTTT.

The V gene is TRBV7-9, the J gene TRBJ2-6; 8 bases are a match to TRBD1. The CDR3 is made up of 18 amino acids. Per the germline V gene, CDR1 is SEHNR and CDR2 is FQNEAQ (reference sequence). V lost 5 bases and J lost 2; bases outside the gene matches: 11. CDR3 sequence reads: CASSQAGQGLPGANVLTF. In nucleotides, the CDR3 is TGTGCCAGCAGCCAAGCCGGACAGGGTTTGCCTGGGGCCAACGTCCTGACTTTC.

The J gene is TRBJ1-2, the V gene TRBV12-3 or TRBV12-4; D is ambiguous. CDR3 size: 12 residues. V was pared by 4 bases and J by 8 bases, with 11 bases between. The CDR3 DNA follows: TGTGCCAGCAGTTATCTGGGGAACGGCTACACCTTC. Amino acid sequence: CASSYLGNGYTF.

Ten or more counts support this clonotype. The chain is built from TRBV7-9 and TRBJ1-1; D not certain. CDR1 is SEHNR, CDR2 FQNEAQ, per germline (reference sequence). V was shortened by 5 bases and J by 7 bases, with 8 bases between the two germline ends. This CDR3 spans 11 amino acids. The CDR3 protein is CASSEISEAFF. DNA of the CDR3: TGTGCCAGCAGCGAAATCAGTGAAGCTTTCTTT.

This clonotype was seen a single time. An end of the junction does not agree with germline; a read error may underlie this. The chain combines TRBV19 with TRBJ1-1; no firm D call. The CDR3 runs to 15 residues. The germline gives CDR1 LNHDA, CDR2 SQIVND (reference sequence). The CDR3 coding sequence is TGTGCCAGTAGTATAGAGTGGCGGGAGAACACTGGAGCTTTCTTT. This sequence encodes CASSIEWRENTGAFF.

The gene calls are TRBV2 and TRBJ1-2, with D hard to call. Germline CDR1 is SNHLY and CDR2 is FYNNEI. The V and J ends lost 5 bases and 5 bases respectively, with 18 bases between them. This CDR3 is built from 15 residues. CDR3 amino acids: CASSFRRVSGYGYTF. The CDR3 nucleotides are TGTGCCAGCAGTTTTCGACGGGTTTCGGGATATGGCTACACCTTC. The variable domain in full, completed from reference TRBV2 and TRBJ1-2, reads EPEVTQTPSHQVTQMGQEVILRCVPISNHLYFYWYRQILGQKVEFLVSFYNNEISEKSEIFDDQFSVERPDGSNFTLKIRSTKLEDSAMYFCASSFRRVSGYGYTFGSGTRLTVV.

This clonotype was detected ten times or more. The V gene is TRBV24-1, the J gene TRBJ2-5; TRBD1 or TRBD2 may be the D gene (6 bases each). V was trimmed by 6 bases and J by 1 base, leaving 14 bases between them. This CDR3 is built from 15 residues. Germline CDR1 is KGHDR and CDR2 is SFDVKD. CDR3 nucleotides: TGTGCCACCAGTCCTGAGGGGGGACCCCAAGAGACCCAGTACTTC. Translated: CATSPEGGPQETQYF.

As for this clonotype: The junction differs from germline at one of its ends, possibly a read error. This sequence joins TRBV10-3 and TRBJ2-7, with D perhaps matching TRBD1 (6 bases). The CDR3 loop spans 14 amino acids. The germline V gene has CDR1 ENHRY and CDR2 SYGVKD. The DNA of the CDR3 is TGTGCCAGCAGTTTAAGGGACACTATCTACGAGCAGTATTTC. The encoded protein is CASSLRDTIYEQYF.

This clonotype has at least ten counts. This rearrangement joins TRBV15 to TRBJ1-1; 7 bases are a match to TRBD1. Trimming cost V 0 bases and J 3 bases; bases outside gene matches: 1. The CDR3 runs to 14 residues. Germline CDR1 and CDR2: LNHNV and YYDKDF (reference sequence). The CDR3 is CATSRDQGDTEAFF. In nucleotides, the CDR3 is TGTGCCACCAGCAGAGATCAGGGGGACACTGAAGCTTTCTTT.

The rearrangement links TRBV14 to TRBJ2-2; a possible D gene is TRBD2 (5 bases). The CDR3 covers 15 residues. The V end lost 4 bases, the J end lost 3 bases, and 12 bases lay between the germline ends. The germline V gene has CDR1 SGHDN and CDR2 FVKESK. CDR3 sequence (DNA): TGTGCCAGCAGCCCGACTACGACGTACACCGGGGAGCTGTTTTTT. Translating it yields CASSPTTTYTGELFF.

The chain links TRBV7-9 to TRBJ1-1, with 9 bases matching TRBD1. Germline lookup yields CDR1 SEHNR and CDR2 FQNEAQ (reference sequence). V lost 5 bases and J lost 4; bases outside the gene matches: 11. CDR3 length: 16 residues. This CDR3 is CASSVRDRAAGTEAFF. The DNA of the CDR3 is TGTGCCAGCAGCGTTCGGGACAGGGCGGCTGGCACTGAAGCTTTCTTT.

This clonotype has just a few counts. An end of the junction differs from the germline gene, which may be a read error. CDR3 protein: CASSAGRTF. The CDR3 DNA follows: TGTGCTAGCAGCGCCGGACGGACTTTC. This sequence joins TRBV7-7 and TRBJ2-6; no firm D call. This CDR3 region has 9 residues. Germline CDR1 reads SSHAT; CDR2 reads FNYEAQ (reference sequence).

This clonotype appeared many times. The V and J genes are TRBV7-3 and TRBJ2-5; 10 bases are a match to TRBD2. This CDR3 contains 19 residues. The germline gives CDR1 SGHTA, CDR2 FQGTGA. V lost 5 bases and J lost 5; bases outside the gene matches: 20. Here the CDR3 reads CASSATGLAGVMAGETQYF. In DNA, the CDR3 is TGTGCCAGCAGCGCAACAGGGCTAGCGGGAGTGATGGCAGGCGAGACCCAGTACTTC.

The chain employs TRBV6-9 and TRBJ2-7; TRBD1 aligns across 11 bases. J was trimmed by 5 bases and V by 5 bases; bases with no gene match: 14. Germline V gene lookup returns CDR1 MNHGY and CDR2 SVAAGI. The CDR3 consists of 17 residues. The CDR3 DNA sequence: TGTGCCAGCAGTCACCTCAGCCGGGACAGGGGGTGTAACGAGCAGTACTTC. Translating it yields CASSHLSRDRGCNEQYF.

The sample holds a few counts of this clonotype. The rearrangement uses TRBV10-3 and TRBJ1-6, with D uncertain. The V and J ends lost 7 bases and 0 bases respectively, with 7 bases between them. The CDR3 totals 14 residues. CDR1 and CDR2 from the germline V gene are ENHRY and SYGVKD. The CDR3 protein is CAIKKSSYNSPLHF. The DNA for the CDR3 is TGTGCCATCAAAAAAAGCTCCTATAATTCACCCCTCCACTTT.